The rows below give T cell receptor beta chains drawn from one sample of a study of PD-1 blockade in classical Hodgkin lymphoma. The data were produced by immunoSEQ multiplex PCR, yet TCRdb's version contains in-frame clones alone and is incomplete. This sample yields over 60,000 clones, of which 60% to 80% are seen a single time; 7% to 10% belongs to the top ten. The specimen comprised peripheral blood mononuclear cells (PBMCs), sampled before the second cycle of nivolumab. The source is a human donor with classical Hodgkin lymphoma. Both conserved end residues are part of each CDR3. The D gene is left open where the match is weak. The size field is filled for only some rows; it gives once, few, many or a size class.

V gene: TRBV28; J gene: TRBJ1-4; D gene: TRBD1; clone size: NA; CDR3 protein: CASSPVDRADEKLFF; CDR3 DNA: TGTGCCAGCAGTCCCGTGGACAGGGCGGATGAAAAACTGTTTTTT
V gene: TRBV27; J gene: TRBJ2-1; D gene: NA; clone size: NA; CDR3 protein: CASSLQEVGVNEQFF; CDR3 DNA: TGTGCCAGCAGTCTACAGGAGGTAGGAGTCAATGAGCAGTTCTTC
V gene: TRBV7-9; J gene: TRBJ2-7; D gene: TRBD2; clone size: NA; CDR3 protein: CASSFSGLAFHEQYF; CDR3 DNA: TGTGCCAGCAGCTTTTCAGGACTAGCGTTCCACGAGCAGTACTTC
V gene: TRBV30; J gene: TRBJ2-7; D gene: NA; clone size: once; CDR3 protein: CAWSGEVRTHPFLEQYF; CDR3 DNA: TGTGCCTGGAGTGGAGAAGTTAGGACCCACCCTTTTCTCGAGCAGTACTTC
V gene: TRBV5-1; J gene: TRBJ1-4; D gene: NA; clone size: NA; CDR3 protein: CASSLSRDEKLFF; CDR3 DNA: TGCGCCAGCAGCTTGAGCCGAGATGAAAAACTGTTTTTT
V gene: TRBV7-9; J gene: TRBJ2-7; D gene: TRBD1; clone size: once; CDR3 protein: CASSWTGLYEQYF; CDR3 DNA: TGTGCCAGCAGTTGGACAGGGCTCTACGAGCAGTACTTC
V gene: TRBV5-1; J gene: TRBJ2-7; D gene: TRBD2; clone size: few; CDR3 protein: CASSPGTSNEQYF; CDR3 DNA: TGCGCCAGCAGCCCCGGGACTAGCAACGAGCAGTACTTC
V gene: TRBV5-6; J gene: TRBJ2-7; D gene: NA; clone size: NA; CDR3 protein: CASSSDPSTYEQYF; CDR3 DNA: TGTGCCAGCAGCTCCGACCCATCAACTTACGAGCAGTACTTC
V gene: TRBV7-2; J gene: TRBJ2-2; D gene: TRBD2; clone size: NA; CDR3 protein: CASSFPGLVLAGELFF; CDR3 DNA: TGTGCCAGCAGCTTCCCGGGACTAGTTTTGGCCGGGGAGCTGTTTTTT
V gene: TRBV5-1; J gene: TRBJ2-2; D gene: NA; clone size: NA; CDR3 protein: CASSLKGNANTGELFF; CDR3 DNA: TGCGCCAGCAGCTTAAAGGGAAACGCGAACACCGGGGAGCTGTTTTTT
V gene: TRBV9; J gene: TRBJ2-2; D gene: TRBD2; clone size: NA; CDR3 protein: CASTKRGNTGELFF; CDR3 DNA: TGTGCCAGCACCAAGCGGGGTAACACCGGGGAGCTGTTTTTT
V gene: TRBV5-1; J gene: TRBJ2-2; D gene: NA; clone size: NA; CDR3 protein: CASSFRDTGELFF; CDR3 DNA: TGCGCCAGCAGCTTTAGAGATACCGGGGAGCTGTTTTTT
V gene: TRBV6-1; J gene: TRBJ2-5; D gene: TRBD1; clone size: NA; CDR3 protein: CASSEFHRGDETQYF; CDR3 DNA: TGTGCCAGCAGTGAATTTCACAGGGGAGATGAGACCCAGTACTTC
V gene: TRBV5-4; J gene: TRBJ2-3; D gene: TRBD2; clone size: NA; CDR3 protein: CASSLGLAEADTQYF; CDR3 DNA: TGTGCCAGCAGCTTGGGACTAGCGGAGGCAGATACGCAGTATTTT
V gene: TRBV30; J gene: TRBJ1-1; D gene: NA; clone size: NA; CDR3 protein: CAWSLGQGKTMNTEAFF; CDR3 DNA: TGTGCCTGGAGTTTAGGTCAGGGAAAGACCATGAACACTGAAGCTTTCTTT
V gene: TRBV5-6; J gene: TRBJ1-3; D gene: TRBD1; clone size: NA; CDR3 protein: CASSFFSNRGLSGNTIYF; CDR3 DNA: TGTGCCAGCAGCTTCTTCTCCAACAGGGGGTTATCTGGAAACACCATATATTTT
V gene: TRBV7-2; J gene: TRBJ2-7; D gene: NA; clone size: NA; CDR3 protein: CASSSPGRSYEQYF; CDR3 DNA: TGTGCCAGCAGCTCCCCCGGCCGCTCCTACGAGCAGTACTTC
V gene: TRBV29-1; J gene: TRBJ2-2; D gene: NA; clone size: few; CDR3 protein: CSVTVGTGELFF; CDR3 DNA: TGCAGCGTCACGGTGGGCACCGGGGAGCTGTTTTTT
V gene: TRBV9; J gene: TRBJ1-3; D gene: NA; clone size: NA; CDR3 protein: CASSVDPGSVSGNTIYF; CDR3 DNA: TGTGCCAGCAGCGTAGACCCAGGCTCAGTCTCTGGAAACACCATATATTTT
V gene: TRBV5-1; J gene: TRBJ2-3; D gene: TRBD1; clone size: few; CDR3 protein: CASSNGQETDTQYF; CDR3 DNA: TGCGCCAGCAGCAACGGACAGGAGACAGATACGCAGTATTTT
V gene: TRBV25-1; J gene: TRBJ2-2; D gene: NA; clone size: NA; CDR3 protein: CASSEYGVTGELFF; CDR3 DNA: TGTGCCAGCAGTGAATACGGGGTCACCGGGGAGCTGTTTTTT
V gene: TRBV6-5; J gene: TRBJ1-2; D gene: NA; clone size: few; CDR3 protein: CASFGKGYTF; CDR3 DNA: TGTGCCAGCTTTGGGAAGGGCTACACCTTC
V gene: TRBV4-1; J gene: TRBJ2-7; D gene: TRBD1; clone size: NA; CDR3 protein: CASSQEGTVMSEQYF; CDR3 DNA: TGCGCCAGCAGCCAAGAAGGGACAGTGATGTCCGAGCAGTACTTC
V gene: TRBV30; J gene: TRBJ2-2; D gene: NA; clone size: once; CDR3 protein: CAWSVHLTGELFF; CDR3 DNA: TGTGCCTGGAGTGTACACCTCACCGGGGAGCTGTTTTTT
V gene: TRBV10-3; J gene: TRBJ2-2; D gene: NA; clone size: NA; CDR3 protein: CAISAYTDTGELFF; CDR3 DNA: TGTGCCATCAGTGCGTATACAGACACCGGGGAGCTGTTTTTT
V gene: TRBV6-5; J gene: TRBJ1-6; D gene: NA; clone size: NA; CDR3 protein: CASSQGNSPLHF; CDR3 DNA: TGTGCCAGCAGCCAAGGGAATTCACCCCTCCACTTT
V gene: TRBV27; J gene: TRBJ1-2; D gene: TRBD1; clone size: NA; CDR3 protein: CASSHGQAEFDGYTF; CDR3 DNA: TGTGCCAGCAGTCACGGACAGGCTGAATTCGATGGCTACACCTTC
V gene: TRBV9; J gene: TRBJ1-4; D gene: NA; clone size: NA; CDR3 protein: CASSVGPGGREKLFF; CDR3 DNA: TGTGCCAGCAGCGTAGGCCCGGGGGGGAGGGAAAAACTGTTTTTT
V gene: TRBV27; J gene: TRBJ1-2; D gene: TRBD1; clone size: NA; CDR3 protein: CASSPQGEFLYGYTF; CDR3 DNA: TGTGCCAGCAGCCCACAGGGGGAGTTCCTCTATGGCTACACCTTC
V gene: TRBV9; J gene: TRBJ2-2; D gene: NA; clone size: NA; CDR3 protein: CASSLFGELFF; CDR3 DNA: TGTGCCAGCAGTCTATTCGGGGAGCTGTTTTTT
V gene: TRBV19; J gene: TRBJ1-5; D gene: TRBD1; clone size: once; CDR3 protein: CASSQGTAANQPQHF; CDR3 DNA: TGTGCCAGTAGTCAAGGGACAGCCGCTAATCAGCCCCAGCATTTT
V gene: TRBV9; J gene: TRBJ1-5; D gene: NA; clone size: NA; CDR3 protein: CASSVGREGNQPQHF; CDR3 DNA: TGTGCCAGCAGCGTAGGCCGAGAGGGGAATCAGCCCCAGCATTTT
V gene: TRBV7-9; J gene: TRBJ2-1; D gene: NA; clone size: NA; CDR3 protein: CASSLDGLANYNEQFF; CDR3 DNA: TGTGCCAGCAGCTTAGATGGTCTAGCGAATTACAATGAGCAGTTCTTC
V gene: TRBV6-1; J gene: TRBJ1-3; D gene: NA; clone size: NA; CDR3 protein: CASSAGQLGNTIYF; CDR3 DNA: TGTGCCAGCAGTGCCGGACAGCTCGGAAACACCATATATTTT
V gene: TRBV4-1; J gene: TRBJ1-1; D gene: NA; clone size: NA; CDR3 protein: CASSQVRGMNTEAFF; CDR3 DNA: TGCGCCAGCAGCCAAGTAAGGGGAATGAACACTGAAGCTTTCTTT
V gene: TRBV5-1; J gene: TRBJ2-1; D gene: NA; clone size: NA; CDR3 protein: CASSLYPTYNEQFF; CDR3 DNA: TGCGCCAGCAGCTTGTACCCGACCTACAATGAGCAGTTCTTC
V gene: TRBV7-9; J gene: TRBJ2-3; D gene: TRBD2; clone size: few; CDR3 protein: CASSSLRGLAGGRTDTQYF; CDR3 DNA: TGTGCCAGCAGCTCCCTCCGGGGACTAGCGGGAGGACGCACAGATACGCAGTATTTT
V gene: TRBV15; J gene: TRBJ2-7; D gene: NA; clone size: NA; CDR3 protein: CATSTPRHLNSYEQYF; CDR3 DNA: TGTGCCACCAGCACCCCCCGGCACTTAAACTCCTACGAGCAGTACTTC
V gene: TRBV5-1; J gene: TRBJ1-1; D gene: NA; clone size: NA; CDR3 protein: CASSLQTGNTEAFF; CDR3 DNA: TGCGCCAGCAGCCTACAAACAGGGAACACTGAAGCTTTCTTT
V gene: TRBV7-9; J gene: TRBJ2-3; D gene: NA; clone size: NA; CDR3 protein: CASSLERTDTQYF; CDR3 DNA: TGTGCCAGCAGCTTAGAACGCACAGATACGCAGTATTTT